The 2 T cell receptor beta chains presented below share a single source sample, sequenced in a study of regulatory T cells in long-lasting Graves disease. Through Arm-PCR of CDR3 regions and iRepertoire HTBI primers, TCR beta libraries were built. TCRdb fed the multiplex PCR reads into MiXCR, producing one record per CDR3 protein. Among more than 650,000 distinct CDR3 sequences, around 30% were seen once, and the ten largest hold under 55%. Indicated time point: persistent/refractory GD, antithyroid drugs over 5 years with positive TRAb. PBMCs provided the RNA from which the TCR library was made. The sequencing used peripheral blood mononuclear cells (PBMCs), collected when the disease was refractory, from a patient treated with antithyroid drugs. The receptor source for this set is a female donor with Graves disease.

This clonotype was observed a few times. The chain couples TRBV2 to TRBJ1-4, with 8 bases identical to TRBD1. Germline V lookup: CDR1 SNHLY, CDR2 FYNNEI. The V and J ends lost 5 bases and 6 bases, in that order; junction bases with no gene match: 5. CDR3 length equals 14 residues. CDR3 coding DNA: TGTGCCAGCAGTATGGACAGGGTAGATGAAAAACTGTTTTTT. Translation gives CASSMDRVDEKLFF.

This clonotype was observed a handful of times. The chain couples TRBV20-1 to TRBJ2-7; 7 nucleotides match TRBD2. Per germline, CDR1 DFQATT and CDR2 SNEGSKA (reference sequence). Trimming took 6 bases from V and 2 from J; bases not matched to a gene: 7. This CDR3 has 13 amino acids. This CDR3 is CSAGSSGTYEQYF. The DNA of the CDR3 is TGCAGTGCGGGGTCTAGCGGCACCTACGAGCAGTACTTC.